The clone carrying this T cell receptor (beta chain) came up once. This sample was included in a study of blood T cell repertoires in COVID-19. Study overall: Acute-phase and convalescent COVID-19 samples originated in the United States, Italy and Spain. The analysed material was cDNA or gDNA that came from T cells, B-cell-depleted T cells, or PBMCs.

In the original processing: Amplified reference gene primers provided the basis for estimating nucleated cell counts. The protocol was immunoSEQ multiplex PCR, while the TCRdb copy is restricted to in-frame clones and leaves out a portion. The DNA was the basis for D and trimming; V, J and clone size are from that table. The sample lists approximately 300,000 clones; approximately 92% were seen once. In germline, CDR1 is MNHEY, CDR2 SVGAGI. This CDR3 is built from 14 residues. The germline V and J ends were trimmed by 6 bases and 5 bases, with 13 bases remaining between them. Seattle cases were enrolled at active infection and followed longitudinally.

This chain joins TRBV6-5 and TRBJ1-4, with unresolved D. Material for sequencing was peripheral blood. This receptor was taken from a woman in her twenties or thirties with COVID-19, enrolled during active disease. The CDR3 DNA is TGTGCCAGCAGCGAGCGGCGGTGGAATGAAAAACTGTTTTTT. It codes for CASSERRWNEKLFF.